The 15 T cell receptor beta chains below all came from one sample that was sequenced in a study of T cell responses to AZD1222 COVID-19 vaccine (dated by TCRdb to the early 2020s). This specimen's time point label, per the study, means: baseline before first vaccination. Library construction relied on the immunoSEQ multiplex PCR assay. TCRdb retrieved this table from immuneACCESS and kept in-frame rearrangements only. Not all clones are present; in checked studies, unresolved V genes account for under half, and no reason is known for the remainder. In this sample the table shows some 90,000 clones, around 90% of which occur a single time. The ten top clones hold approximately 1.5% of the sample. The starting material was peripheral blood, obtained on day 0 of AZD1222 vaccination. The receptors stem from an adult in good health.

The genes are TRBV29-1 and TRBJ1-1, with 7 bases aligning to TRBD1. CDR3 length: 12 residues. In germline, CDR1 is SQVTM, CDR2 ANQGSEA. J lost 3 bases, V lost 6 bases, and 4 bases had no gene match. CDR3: CSVTGLDTEAFF. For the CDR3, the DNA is TGCAGCGTGACAGGGTTGGACACTGAAGCTTTCTTT.

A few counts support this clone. The CDR3 region has the DNA TGTGCCTGGAGCTCAGGGTTCTATGGCTACACCTTC. Translating gives CAWSSGFYGYTF. The chain joins TRBV30 to TRBJ1-2, with D maybe TRBD1 (5 bases). V lost 3 bases and J 4 bases, leaving 9 bases between the germline ends. CDR3 size: 12 residues. Germline CDR1 reads GTSNPN; CDR2 reads SVGIG (reference sequence).

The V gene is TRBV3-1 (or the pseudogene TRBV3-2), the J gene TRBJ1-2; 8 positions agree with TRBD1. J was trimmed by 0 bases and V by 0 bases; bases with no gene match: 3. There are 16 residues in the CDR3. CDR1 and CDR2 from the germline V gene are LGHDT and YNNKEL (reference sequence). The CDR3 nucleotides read TGTGCCAGCAGCCAAGAGGCAGGGGGCTCTAACTATGGCTACACCTTC. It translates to CASSQEAGGSNYGYTF.

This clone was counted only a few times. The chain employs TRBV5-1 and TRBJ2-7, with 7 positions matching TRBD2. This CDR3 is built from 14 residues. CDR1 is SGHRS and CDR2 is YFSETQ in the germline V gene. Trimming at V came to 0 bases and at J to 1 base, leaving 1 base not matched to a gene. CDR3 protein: CASSLASGSYEQYF. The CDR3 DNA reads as TGCGCCAGCAGCTTGGCTAGCGGATCCTACGAGCAGTACTTC.

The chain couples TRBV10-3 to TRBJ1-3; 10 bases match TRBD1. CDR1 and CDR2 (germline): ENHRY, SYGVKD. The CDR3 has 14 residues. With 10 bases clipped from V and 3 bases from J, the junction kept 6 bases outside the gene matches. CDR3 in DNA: TGTGCCACCGCGGGACAGGGGTATGGAAACACCATATATTTT. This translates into CATAGQGYGNTIYF.

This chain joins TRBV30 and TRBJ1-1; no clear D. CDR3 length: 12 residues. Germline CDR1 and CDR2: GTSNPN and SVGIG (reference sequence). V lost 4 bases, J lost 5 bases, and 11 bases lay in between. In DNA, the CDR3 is TGTGCCTGGACCATGGACGGAACTGAAGCTTTCTTT. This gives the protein CAWTMDGTEAFF. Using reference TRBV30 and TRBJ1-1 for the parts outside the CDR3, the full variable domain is SQTIHQWPATLVQPVGSPLSLECTVEGTSNPNLYWYRQAAGRGLQLLFYSVGIGQISSEVPQNLSASRPQDRQFILSSKKLLLSDSGFYLCAWTMDGTEAFFGQGTRLTVV.

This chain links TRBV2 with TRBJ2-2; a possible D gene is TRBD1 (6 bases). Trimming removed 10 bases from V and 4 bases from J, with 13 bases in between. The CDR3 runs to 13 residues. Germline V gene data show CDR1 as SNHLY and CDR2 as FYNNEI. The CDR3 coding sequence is TGTGCCACAAAGGAAGGGGGCACCGGGGAGCTGTTTTTT. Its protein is CATKEGGTGELFF.

CDR3 sequence reads: CASRNRQEMNTEAFF. The CDR3 nucleotides are TGTGCCAGCAGAAACCGACAGGAGATGAACACTGAAGCTTTCTTT. V usage is TRBV11-1 and J usage is TRBJ1-1, with D possibly TRBD1 on 6 matching bases. In germline, CDR1 is SGHAT, CDR2 FQDESV (reference sequence). V lost 6 bases and J lost 0, with 14 bases in between. The CDR3 contains 15 residues.

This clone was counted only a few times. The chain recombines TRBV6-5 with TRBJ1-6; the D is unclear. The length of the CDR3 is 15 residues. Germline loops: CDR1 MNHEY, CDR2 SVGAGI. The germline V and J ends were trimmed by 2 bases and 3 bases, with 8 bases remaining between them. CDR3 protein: CASSYRNGYNSPLHF. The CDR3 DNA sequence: TGTGCCAGCAGTTACAGGAACGGCTATAATTCACCCCTCCACTTT.

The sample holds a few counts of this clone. The CDR3 is CASSQDPTGLKNTEAFF. The CDR3 nucleotides read TGTGCCAGCAGCCAAGATCCTACGGGACTTAAGAACACTGAAGCTTTCTTT. This chain uses TRBV14 with TRBJ1-1; tentative D call: TRBD1 (5 bases). Trimming cost V 0 bases and J 1 base, with 15 bases left between them. The CDR3 is 17 residues long. CDR1 is SGHDN, CDR2 FVKESK, per germline.

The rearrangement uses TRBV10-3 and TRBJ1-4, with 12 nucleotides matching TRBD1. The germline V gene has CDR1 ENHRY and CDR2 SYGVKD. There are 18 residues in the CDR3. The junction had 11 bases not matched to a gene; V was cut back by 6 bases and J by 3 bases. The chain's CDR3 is CAIRPGQGANIANEKLFF. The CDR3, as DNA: TGTGCCATCAGGCCGGGACAGGGGGCGAACATAGCTAATGAAAAACTGTTTTTT.

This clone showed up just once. DNA of the CDR3: TGTGCCTGGAGAGTAGGACAAAAGGGTAGGGGAATAATGAACACTGAAGCTTTCTTT. As protein: CAWRVGQKGRGIMNTEAFF. The J gene is TRBJ1-1, the V gene TRBV30, with D possibly being TRBD1 (5 bases). V gave up 3 bases and J gave up 0 bases, with 26 bases separating them. This CDR3 has 19 amino acids. Germline CDR1 is GTSNPN and CDR2 is SVGIG (reference sequence).

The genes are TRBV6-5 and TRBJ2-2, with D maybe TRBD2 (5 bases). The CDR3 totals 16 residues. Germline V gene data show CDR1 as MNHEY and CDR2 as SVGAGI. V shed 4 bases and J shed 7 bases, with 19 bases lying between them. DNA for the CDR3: TGTGCCAGCAGTTCTACCCGCCTGCGGGCTCGCGGGGAGCTGTTTTTT. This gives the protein CASSSTRLRARGELFF.

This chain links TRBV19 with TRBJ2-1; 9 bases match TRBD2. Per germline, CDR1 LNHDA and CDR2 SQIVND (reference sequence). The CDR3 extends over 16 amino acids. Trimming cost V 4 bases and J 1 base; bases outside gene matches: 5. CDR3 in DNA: TGTGCCAGTAGTAGGGCTAGCGGGGCTTCCTACAATGAGCAGTTCTTC. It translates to CASSRASGASYNEQFF.

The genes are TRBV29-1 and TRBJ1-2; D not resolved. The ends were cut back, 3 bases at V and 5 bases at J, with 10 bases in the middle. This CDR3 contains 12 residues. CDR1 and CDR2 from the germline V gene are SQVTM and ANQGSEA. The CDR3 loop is CSVDKNPYGYTF. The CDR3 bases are TGCAGCGTTGATAAGAACCCTTATGGCTACACCTTC.